The entry below gives a single T cell receptor (beta chain) sequence along with its context. The sample comes from a study of cytomegalovirus exposure and HLA in healthy donors. Amplification used 60 Vbeta primers and 13 Jbeta primers. Repertoires were generated with immunoSEQ multiplex PCR, while TCRdb's copy carries only in-frame clones and drops some. The sample holds approximately 97,000 clones; around 73% are singletons and the top ten take 4.1%. The TCR was taken from a woman aged 40 to 50 in good health and CMV-seropositive. The specimen was PBMCs.

CDR3 residues: CASRKRRDSDLYEQYF. In DNA, the CDR3 is TGTGCCAGCAGGAAAAGGCGGGACAGCGACTTATACGAGCAGTACTTC. The V call is TRBV2, the J call TRBJ2-7, with D possibly being TRBD1 (7 bases). The germline V and J ends were trimmed by 6 bases and 4 bases, with 22 bases remaining between them. CDR1 SNHLY and CDR2 FYNNEI come from the germline V gene. CDR3 size: 16 residues.